These 24 T cell receptor beta chains came from one sample sequenced in a study of cytomegalovirus exposure and HLA in healthy donors. Both 60 Vbeta primers and 13 Jbeta primers went into the PCR. Sequencing used immunoSEQ multiplex PCR; TCRdb keeps in-frame clones, though not all of them. The sample lists about 200,000 clones, roughly 77% occurring once. Sequenced: PBMCs. Receptors were obtained from a male donor in good health and CMV-seropositive.

This chain uses TRBV7-2 with TRBJ2-5; D might be TRBD1 (5 bases). The DNA end lines up better with TRBJ2-7; the J call may be wrong. Germline lookup yields CDR1 SGHTA and CDR2 FQGNSA. CDR3 length equals 15 residues. The CDR3 sequence is CASSLAGQGLYEQYF. DNA of the CDR3: TGTGCCAGCAGCTTAGCTGGACAAGGGCTATACGAGCAGTACTTC.

The table lists this clone with a few counts. The CDR3 spells CASSYNGLNSPLHF. CDR3 in DNA: TGTGCCAGCAGTTATAACGGGTTGAATTCACCCCTCCACTTT. The gene calls are TRBV6-5 and TRBJ1-6; no reliable D call. Germline loops: CDR1 MNHEY, CDR2 SVGAGI. Trimming stripped 3 bases from V and 7 bases from J, with 10 bases between. The CDR3 length is 14 residues.

The rearrangement joins TRBV6-6 to TRBJ1-3; unclear D gene. The CDR3 is 14 amino acids. CDR1 is MNHNY, CDR2 SVGAGI, per germline (reference sequence). V was cut by 7 bases and J by 3 bases, with 13 bases left in between. CDR3 sequence reads: CASIISPGGNTIYF. The DNA of the CDR3 is TGTGCCAGCATAATTTCCCCGGGTGGAAACACCATATATTTT.

This sequence joins TRBV30 and TRBJ2-1; TRBD1 aligns across 8 bases. The V gene end was trimmed by 2 bases and the J gene end by 6 bases; junction bases not matched to a gene: 9. Germline loops: CDR1 GTSNPN, CDR2 SVGIG (reference sequence). The CDR3 is 15 residues long. The CDR3 sequence: CAWSIRDRMGNEQFF. Written as DNA, the CDR3 is TGTGCCTGGAGTATCCGGGACAGGATGGGCAATGAGCAGTTCTTC. Drawing the rest from reference TRBV30 and TRBJ2-1, the complete variable domain is SQTIHQWPATLVQPVGSPLSLECTVEGTSNPNLYWYRQAAGRGLQLLFYSVGIGQISSEVPQNLSASRPQDRQFILSSKKLLLSDSGFYLCAWSIRDRMGNEQFFGPGTRLTVL.

The chain combines TRBV7-9 with TRBJ1-4; D not resolved. From germline, CDR1 is SEHNR and CDR2 FQNEAQ (reference sequence). Trimming shortened V by 8 bases and J by 7 bases, and 8 bases separated the two germline ends. The CDR3 contains 11 residues. DNA of the CDR3: TGTGCCAGCGGAGAAATTGAAAAACTGTTTTTT. Translation gives CASGEIEKLFF.

The chain couples TRBV7-6 to TRBJ2-5, with 9 bases aligning to TRBD1. The CDR3 sequence is 16 residues long. In germline, CDR1 is SGHVS, CDR2 FNYEAQ. After removal of 3 bases from V and 3 bases from J, the junction contained 8 bases not matched to a gene. The DNA of the CDR3 is TGTGCCAGCAGCTTTGACCCCCGGACAGGGGAAGAGACCCAGTACTTC. Its protein product is CASSFDPRTGEETQYF.

The V and J genes are TRBV9 and TRBJ2-7; 10 bases match TRBD2. Germline loops: CDR1 SGDLS, CDR2 YYNGEE. The CDR3 has 14 amino acids. Trimming took 5 bases from V and 3 from J; bases not matched to a gene: 5. In DNA form, the CDR3 reads TGTGCCAGCAGTCCCGGGACTAGCGACTACGAGCAGTACTTC. Amino acids: CASSPGTSDYEQYF.

The rearrangement links TRBV9 to TRBJ1-5; 7 bases fit TRBD1. Germline assignment: CDR1 SGDLS and CDR2 YYNGEE. V gave up 3 bases and J gave up 5 bases; unmatched junction bases: 8. The CDR3 extends over 15 amino acids. The chain's CDR3 is CASSERDRADQPQHF. The DNA for the CDR3 is TGTGCCAGCAGCGAACGGGACAGAGCCGATCAGCCCCAGCATTTT.

The gene calls are TRBV4-3 and TRBJ2-2; TRBD1 is a possible D gene (7 bases). V was cut by 1 base and J by 6 bases, with 12 bases left in between. The germline V gene has CDR1 LGHNA and CDR2 YSLEER. The CDR3 covers 15 residues. CDR3 sequence reads: CASSQVGGGPGELFF. CDR3 nucleotide sequence: TGCGCCAGCAGCCAAGTAGGAGGGGGCCCCGGGGAGCTGTTTTTT.

The V and J genes are TRBV4-1 and TRBJ1-5, with unresolved D. The CDR3 extends over 15 amino acids. Germline V gives CDR1 MGHRA, CDR2 YSYEKL. Between the trimmed V and J ends, which lost 4 bases and 3 bases, there was a span of 13 bases. Written as DNA, the CDR3 is TGCGCCAGCAGCCCTATGGAGGAGTACAATCAGCCCCAGCATTTT. It encodes CASSPMEEYNQPQHF.

The V call is TRBV30, the J call TRBJ1-4, with unresolved D. V lost 7 bases, J lost 4 bases, and 13 bases lay in between. The CDR3 length is 13 residues. The germline gives CDR1 GTSNPN, CDR2 SVGIG (reference sequence). As DNA, the CDR3 is TGTGCCTACAAAACGGGGAGTAATGAAAAACTGTTTTTT. Amino acid sequence: CAYKTGSNEKLFF.

The chain links TRBV5-5 to TRBJ1-5; possibly TRBD1 for D (5 bases). The V end lost 3 bases, the J end lost 4 bases, and 11 bases lay between the germline ends. Looked up from germline, CDR1 is SGHKS and CDR2 is YYEKEE (reference sequence). The CDR3 consists of 14 residues. This chain's CDR3 is CASSYDSLNQPQHF. Here the CDR3 DNA reads TGTGCCAGCAGCTACGACAGCTTAAATCAGCCCCAGCATTTT.

The rearrangement joins TRBV5-1 to TRBJ1-4; D is uncertain. This CDR3 has 13 residues. V lost 4 bases and J 5 bases, leaving 9 bases between the germline ends. Looked up from germline, CDR1 is SGHRS and CDR2 is YFSETQ. The chain's CDR3 is CASSPTKNEKLFF. The CDR3, as DNA: TGCGCCAGCAGCCCAACAAAGAATGAAAAACTGTTTTTT.

V usage is TRBV7-8 and J usage is TRBJ1-1; D is possibly TRBD1 (5 bases). The CDR3 has 13 amino acids. Germline assignment: CDR1 SGHVS and CDR2 FQNEAQ. V was pared by 7 bases and J by 5 bases, with 14 bases between. The CDR3 here is CASTKMEGTEAFF. As DNA, the CDR3 is TGTGCCAGCACAAAGATGGAGGGGACTGAAGCTTTCTTT.

The chain employs TRBV19 and TRBJ1-1; D perhaps matches TRBD1 (5 bases). This CDR3 comprises 14 residues. Trimming took off 4 bases at V and 1 base at J, with 10 bases between the two ends. Germline V gene lookup returns CDR1 LNHDA and CDR2 SQIVND (reference sequence). This chain's CDR3 is CASSTRGENTEAFF. The CDR3 DNA follows: TGTGCCAGTAGTACCCGGGGGGAGAACACTGAAGCTTTCTTT. Based on the CDR3 plus reference TRBV19 and TRBJ1-1, the full variable domain is DGGITQSPKYLFRKEGQNVTLSCEQNLNHDAMYWYRQDPGQGLRLIYYSQIVNDFQKGDIAEGYSVSREKKESFPLTVTSAQKNPTAFYLCASSTRGENTEAFFGQGTRLTVV.

This chain links TRBV15 with TRBJ2-5; 9 bases match TRBD1. The DNA end favors TRBJ2-7, so the J call may be wrong. The germline gives CDR1 LNHNV, CDR2 YYDKDF (reference sequence). This CDR3 contains 16 residues. The chain's CDR3 is CATSRKSPGQGGEQYF. CDR3 coding DNA: TGTGCCACCAGCAGAAAAAGCCCGGGACAGGGTGGCGAGCAGTACTTC.

The V and J genes are TRBV7-2 and TRBJ2-7; D is perhaps TRBD2 (5 bases). This CDR3 has 15 residues. V was pared by 3 bases and J by 1 base, with 13 bases between. The germline V gene encodes CDR1 SGHTA and CDR2 FQGNSA. The CDR3 region is CASSFMRASSYEQYF. The CDR3 DNA is TGTGCCAGCAGCTTTATGCGGGCCTCGTCCTACGAGCAGTACTTC.

The CDR3 is CASRGYRESYNSPLHF. In nucleotides, the CDR3 is TGTGCCAGCAGAGGTTACCGGGAGTCCTATAATTCACCCCTCCACTTT. V gene TRBV11-2 combines with J gene TRBJ1-6, with no clear D. Trimming took 6 bases from V and 1 from J, leaving 13 bases between them. Germline V gene lookup returns CDR1 SGHAT and CDR2 FQNNGV. CDR3 length: 16 amino acids.

A note on this clone: An end of the junction does not agree with germline; a read error may underlie this. V gene TRBV5-1 combines with J gene TRBJ1-5; D remains unclear. This CDR3 is 16 amino acids long. The germline CDR1 and CDR2 sequences are SGHRS and YFSETQ. The CDR3 is CASGLVGGDSNQPQHF. Written as DNA, the CDR3 is TGCGCCAGCGGCTTGGTTGGCGGTGATAGCAATCAGCCCCAGCATTTT.

The chain employs TRBV5-4 and TRBJ2-3; 7 nucleotides match TRBD1. J lost 4 bases, V lost 3 bases, and 2 bases had no gene match. Germline assignment: CDR1 SGHNT and CDR2 YYREEE (reference sequence). The CDR3 contains 13 residues. CDR3 sequence reads: CASSYTGADTQYF. CDR3 DNA sequence: TGTGCCAGCAGCTATACAGGGGCAGATACGCAGTATTTT. Based on the CDR3 plus reference TRBV5-4 and TRBJ2-3, the full variable domain is ETGVTQSPTHLIKTRGQQVTLRCSSQSGHNTVSWYQQALGQGPQFIFQYYREEENGRGNFPPRFSGLQFPNYSSELNVNALELDDSALYLCASSYTGADTQYFGPGTRLTVL.

The chain couples TRBV9 to TRBJ1-6; 7 bases align to TRBD1. The germline gives CDR1 SGDLS, CDR2 YYNGEE. With V trimmed by 3 bases and J by 7 bases, 7 bases remained unmatched. The CDR3 has 15 residues. CDR3 region: CASSARTGWNSPLHF. Written as DNA, the CDR3 is TGTGCCAGCAGCGCTCGGACAGGTTGGAATTCACCCCTCCACTTT.

The chain combines TRBV5-6 with TRBJ2-5; unclear D gene. From germline, CDR1 is SGHDT and CDR2 YYEEEE. V lost 0 bases and J 2 bases, leaving 17 bases between the germline ends. The CDR3 totals 17 residues. CDR3 sequence reads: CASSLATQSAAQETQYF. In nucleotides, the CDR3 is TGTGCCAGCAGCTTGGCAACGCAGTCGGCAGCGCAAGAGACCCAGTACTTC.

The chain is built from TRBV28 and TRBJ1-2; perhaps TRBD1 as D (5 bases). V gave up 4 bases and J gave up 4 bases, with 22 bases separating them. This CDR3 has 17 amino acids. CDR1 is MDHEN and CDR2 is SYDVKM in the germline V gene. The CDR3 nucleotides read TGTGCCAGCAGTTCGAGCTTACCCCCTAGGGGTCCCTATGGCTACACCTTC. Protein: CASSSSLPPRGPYGYTF.

The genes are TRBV5-4 and TRBJ1-2; a weak D match, TRBD1 (5 bases). There are 17 residues in the CDR3. Germline V gene lookup returns CDR1 SGHNT and CDR2 YYREEE (reference sequence). Trimming pared 1 base from V and 5 bases from J, leaving 21 bases between. CDR3 nucleotides: TGTGCCAGCAGCTTGCCCCAGGGCGGGACCCCGCTTTATGGCTACACCTTC. Residues: CASSLPQGGTPLYGYTF.